The present TCR beta chain was sequenced within a study of shared clonotypes between healthy human individuals. Findings of the study overall: In having few donors, the study represented limited genetic and exposure-history diversity.

Investigators spread the genomic DNA of each subset evenly over several immunoSEQ plates. Profiling relied on immunoSEQ multiplex PCR, and the TCRdb table lists in-frame clones only, not all of them. The table has roughly 1,100,000 clones, more than 60% seen once. Points on this clone: What it binds is unknown.

Trimming pared 4 bases from V and 4 bases from J, leaving 3 bases between. This CDR3 is built from 11 residues. Per germline, CDR1 SGDLS and CDR2 YYNGEE. This rearrangement joins TRBV9 to TRBJ2-1, with D uncertain. The sample was memory CD4+ T cells sorted from blood. Subset given: CD45RA-negative fraction. This sequence was found in a man between 18 and 35 years old in good health. The CDR3: CASSTYNEQFF. The CDR3 coding sequence is TGTGCCAGCAGCACTTACAATGAGCAGTTCTTC.